What follows are 17 T cell receptor beta chains derived from one specimen sequenced in a study of regulatory T cells in long-lasting Graves disease. Assembly of TCR beta libraries relied on iRepertoire HTBI primers together with Arm-PCR of CDR3 regions. MiXCR, run by TCRdb on the multiplex PCR reads, gives a single entry per CDR3 protein. Of 550,000 or so distinct CDR3 sequences in the sample, more than 10% were seen once. Regarding time point: newly diagnosed GD, antithyroid drugs for less than 3 months. RNA isolated from PBMCs was used to make the TCR library. This sample also appeared in a second study, on T cells in Graves' hyperthyroidism and ophthalmopathy.

Sequencing was performed on peripheral blood mononuclear cells (PBMCs), taken at new diagnosis, from a patient treated with antithyroid drugs. These receptors all come from a woman in her twenties or thirties with Graves disease.

This clonotype was picked up a small number of times. V is TRBV20-1 and J is TRBJ2-3; D is ambiguous. Germline V CDR1 and CDR2: DFQATT, SNEGSKA (reference sequence). The CDR3 extends over 11 amino acids. V gave up 4 bases and J gave up 5 bases, with 7 bases separating them. The chain's CDR3 is CSAISGDTQYF. The CDR3 region has the DNA TGCAGTGCTATTTCAGGAGATACGCAGTATTTT.

The table lists this clonotype with many counts. V usage is TRBV20-1 and J usage is TRBJ2-1; TRBD1 matches 9 bases. This CDR3 is built from 16 residues. Germline V gene data show CDR1 as DFQATT and CDR2 as SNEGSKA (reference sequence). The junction had 5 bases not matched to a gene; V was cut back by 0 bases and J by 2 bases. The CDR3 DNA reads as TGCAGTGCTAGAGAACCCCGACAGGGGGCCTACAATGAGCAGTTCTTC. This translates into CSAREPRQGAYNEQFF.

This clonotype was seen many times. The chain joins TRBV11-2 to TRBJ1-1; D is unclear. The germline V gene has CDR1 SGHAT and CDR2 FQNNGV. The CDR3 is 10 amino acids. V was pared by 5 bases and J by 6 bases, with 4 bases between. The CDR3 sequence: CASSPSEAFF. CDR3 bases: TGTGCCAGCAGCCCATCTGAAGCTTTCTTT.

In this sample, this clonotype turned up many times. The rearrangement links TRBV9 to TRBJ2-1; 8 bases are a match to TRBD2. Germline trimming cut 4 bases from V and 0 bases from J; bases unmatched to any gene: 3. Germline V gene data show CDR1 as SGDLS and CDR2 as YYNGEE. The CDR3 sequence is 15 residues long. CDR3 sequence: CASSLRGDSYNEQFF. The DNA for the CDR3 is TGTGCCAGCAGCTTGCGGGGGGACTCCTACAATGAGCAGTTCTTC.

Ten or more counts support this clonotype. The chain joins TRBV19 to TRBJ2-7; D is possibly TRBD2 (6 bases). Trimming took 1 base from V and 3 from J, leaving 13 bases between them. The germline V gene encodes CDR1 LNHDA and CDR2 SQIVND (reference sequence). CDR3 length equals 15 residues. The CDR3 DNA reads as TGTGCCAGTAGTATAGCGGCTAGCGTCAGCTACGAGCAGTACTTC. Its protein product is CASSIAASVSYEQYF.

The chain has TRBV7-9 and TRBJ2-1; D is unclear. The CDR3 has 14 residues. Trimming left V 1 base short and J 9 bases short, with 13 bases between. CDR1 and CDR2 (germline): SEHNR, FQNEAQ (reference sequence). This CDR3 reads CASSLDRAQPEQFF. The CDR3 DNA reads TGTGCCAGCAGCTTAGACCGGGCTCAACCTGAGCAGTTCTTC.

This clonotype was seen ten or more times. The V call is TRBV30, the J call TRBJ1-1; D gene uncertain. This CDR3 has 17 amino acids. Germline V gene sequence: CDR1 GTSNPN, CDR2 SVGIG (reference sequence). The germline V and J ends were trimmed by 0 bases and 5 bases, with 22 bases remaining between them. CDR3 in amino acids: CAWSVPSVGSRGTEAFF. CDR3 bases: TGTGCCTGGAGTGTACCGTCCGTGGGGAGTAGAGGGACTGAAGCTTTCTTT.

This clonotype appeared a few times. Since a much larger clone is just one base distant, this may be a read error. The V gene is TRBV6-2 or TRBV6-3, the J gene TRBJ2-7; 9 bases match TRBD2. Germline CDR1 is MNHEY and CDR2 is SVGEGT. The CDR3 has 15 residues. For the CDR3, the DNA is TGTGCCAGCAGCCTAAGGGGACTAGCTGCCTACGGGCAGTACTTC. It is translated as CASSLRGLAAYGQYF.

This clonotype was recorded at least ten times. CDR3 region: CASSLAPGRVGFGEQYF. CDR3 in DNA: TGTGCCAGCAGCTTAGCGCCGGGACGGGTCGGCTTCGGCGAGCAGTACTTC. The chain combines TRBV7-8 with TRBJ2-7; D might be TRBD1 or TRBD2, each matching 5 bases. Trimming took off 0 bases at V and 6 bases at J, with 21 bases between the two ends. The length of the CDR3 is 17 residues. Germline V gives CDR1 SGHVS, CDR2 FQNEAQ. Together with reference TRBV7-8 and TRBJ2-7, the CDR3 gives the full variable domain: GAGVSQSPRYKVAKRGQDVALRCDPISGHVSLFWYQQALGQGPEFLTYFQNEAQLDKSGLPSDRFFAERPEGSVSTLKIQRTQQEDSAVYLCASSLAPGRVGFGEQYFGPGTRLTVT.

This clonotype has a count of ten or more. The V and J genes are TRBV11-1 and TRBJ2-1, with 13 bases that match TRBD2. Germline V gene data show CDR1 as SGHAT and CDR2 as FQDESV (reference sequence). The CDR3 spans 15 residues. V lost 5 bases, J lost 6 bases, and 4 bases stayed unmatched. Written as DNA, the CDR3 is TGTGCCAGCAGCCTGGGACTAGCGGGACTCAATGAGCAGTTCTTC. Amino acid sequence: CASSLGLAGLNEQFF.

Ten or more counts support this clonotype. The gene calls are TRBV28 and TRBJ2-2; 9 bases line up with TRBD1. The V gene's germline CDR1 is MDHEN and CDR2 SYDVKM. The length of the CDR3 is 15 residues. Trimming took 6 bases from V and 5 from J; bases not matched to a gene: 7. DNA of the CDR3: TGTGCCAGCAGATCACAGGGGGCTAGTACCGGGGAGCTGTTTTTT. Translated, it gives CASRSQGASTGELFF.

This clonotype has a count of ten or more. The chain uses TRBV28 and TRBJ1-2; 8 positions match TRBD1. V shed 4 bases, J shed 5 bases, and the junction held 9 bases outside the gene matches. The CDR3 consists of 15 residues. Germline lookup yields CDR1 MDHEN and CDR2 SYDVKM. In DNA form, the CDR3 reads TGTGCCAGCAGTTCCCCCGGGACAGGTCTTTATGGCTACACCTTC. Protein sequence: CASSSPGTGLYGYTF.

The chain recombines TRBV11-3 with TRBJ2-2, with TRBD1 matching over 9 bases. In germline, CDR1 is SGHNT, CDR2 YENEEA. V shed 4 bases and J 4 bases; nucleotides not matched to a gene: 10. CDR3 length equals 17 residues. CDR3 nucleotide sequence: TGTGCCAGCAGCTATTCATACGGGACAGGGTCCACCGGGGAGCTGTTTTTT. It translates to CASSYSYGTGSTGELFF. The full variable domain, completed using reference TRBV11-3 and TRBJ2-2, is EAGVVQSPRYKIIEKKQPVAFWCNPISGHNTLYWYLQNLGQGPELLIRYENEEAVDDSQLPKDRFSAERLKGVDSTLKIQPAELGDSAVYLCASSYSYGTGSTGELFFGEGSRLTVL.

This rearrangement joins TRBV28 to TRBJ1-1, with D possibly TRBD1 on 5 matching bases. There are 15 residues in the CDR3. The germline gives CDR1 MDHEN, CDR2 SYDVKM. The V gene lost 7 bases and the J gene lost 5 bases, with 20 bases spanning the gap. CDR3 amino acids: CASTTPGTPTTEAFF. In DNA form, the CDR3 reads TGTGCCAGCACCACCCCCGGGACCCCTACGACTGAAGCTTTCTTT.

The V gene is TRBV12-3 or TRBV12-4, the J gene TRBJ1-5; 12 nucleotides match TRBD1. The V and J ends lost 6 bases and 6 bases, in that order; junction bases with no gene match: 3. This CDR3 has 14 residues. CDR3 DNA sequence: TGTGCCAGCAGGGGGACAGGGGGCGTTCAGCCCCAGCATTTT. This codes for CASRGTGGVQPQHF.

This clonotype was found many times. The chain links TRBV20-1 to TRBJ1-5, with a tentative D call TRBD1 (5 bases). Germline loops: CDR1 DFQATT, CDR2 SNEGSKA (reference sequence). The CDR3 is 13 residues long. CDR3 loop: CSSGGRNNQPQHF. CDR3 nucleotide sequence: TGCAGCTCGGGGGGTCGGAACAATCAGCCCCAGCATTTT.

This clonotype has at least ten counts. The CDR3 is CASRRDTSNYGYTF. DNA for the CDR3: TGTGCCAGCCGCCGGGACACCTCTAACTATGGCTACACCTTC. The chain has TRBV2 and TRBJ1-2, with D tentatively TRBD1 (6 bases). The germline V gene encodes CDR1 SNHLY and CDR2 FYNNEI. The CDR3 contains 14 residues. Trimming removed 8 bases from V and 0 bases from J, with 13 bases in between.